A single sample gave rise to the 22 T cell receptor beta chains below, sequenced in a study of cytomegalovirus exposure and HLA in healthy donors. PCR involved 60 Vbeta and 13 Jbeta primers. Sequencing used immunoSEQ multiplex PCR; TCRdb keeps in-frame clones, though not all of them. The sample gives approximately 100,000 clones, more than 65% of which show up once; 10% to 11% is in the top ten. Material: PBMCs. The receptors here all came from a man aged 35 to 55 in good health and CMV-seropositive.

The rearrangement links TRBV9 to TRBJ1-3, with 8 positions matching TRBD1. V shed 3 bases and J 2 bases; nucleotides not matched to a gene: 4. CDR3 length equals 15 residues. Germline V lookup: CDR1 SGDLS, CDR2 YYNGEE. The CDR3 DNA is TGTGCCAGCAGCGAGGAGACAGGGGCTGGAAACACCATATATTTT. Protein product: CASSEETGAGNTIYF.

The chain recombines TRBV14 with TRBJ2-3; unclear D gene. CDR1 is SGHDN, CDR2 FVKESK, per germline. Trimming removed 0 bases at V and 3 bases at J, with 4 bases between. CDR3 length: 13 amino acids. This chain's CDR3 is CASSQDLTDTQYF. Here the CDR3 DNA reads TGTGCCAGCAGCCAAGATCTAACAGATACGCAGTATTTT. Variable domain in full (rest from reference TRBV14 and TRBJ2-3): EAGVTQFPSHSVIEKGQTVTLRCDPISGHDNLYWYRRVMGKEIKFLLHFVKESKQDESGMPNNRFLAERTGGTYSTLKVQPAELEDSGVYFCASSQDLTDTQYFGPGTRLTVL.

This rearrangement joins TRBV6-5 to TRBJ2-1; TRBD2 might be the D (5 bases). Germline V lookup: CDR1 MNHEY, CDR2 SVGAGI. Between the trimmed V and J ends, which lost 0 bases and 7 bases, there was a span of 7 bases. This CDR3 has 13 amino acids. The CDR3 loop is CASSYSRANEQFF. DNA for the CDR3: TGTGCCAGCAGTTACTCGAGGGCGAATGAGCAGTTCTTC.

This rearrangement joins TRBV9 to TRBJ2-5, with D maybe TRBD2 (5 bases). The CDR3 loop spans 15 amino acids. Germline CDR1 reads SGDLS; CDR2 reads YYNGEE. The V gene lost 4 bases and the J gene lost 4 bases, with 17 bases spanning the gap. The CDR3 sequence is CASSPRRGEGETQYF. The CDR3 DNA reads TGTGCCAGCAGCCCTAGACGTGGTGAGGGAGAGACCCAGTACTTC.

The chain combines TRBV5-1 with TRBJ2-7; a weak D match, TRBD1 (5 bases). Germline assignment: CDR1 SGHRS and CDR2 YFSETQ. Trimming pared 1 base from V and 2 bases from J, leaving 7 bases between. This CDR3 has 13 amino acids. CDR3 sequence (DNA): TGCGCCAGCAGCTTGTGGGGCGCCTACGAGCAGTACTTC. Translation gives CASSLWGAYEQYF.

The chain links TRBV10-3 to TRBJ2-1; a weak D match, TRBD2 (6 bases). Germline V gives CDR1 ENHRY, CDR2 SYGVKD. The CDR3 has 19 residues. The V end lost 1 base, the J end lost 8 bases, and 27 bases lay between the germline ends. Written as DNA, the CDR3 is TGTGCCATCAGTGAGTTTTCGGGGGTCCGCTACAGGATATTCGATGAGCAGTTCTTC. Its protein is CAISEFSGVRYRIFDEQFF.

The chain recombines TRBV19 with TRBJ2-1, with D maybe TRBD1 (6 bases). Germline V gene data show CDR1 as LNHDA and CDR2 as SQIVND (reference sequence). This CDR3 is 15 amino acids long. Trimming pared 5 bases from V and 2 bases from J, leaving 13 bases between. CDR3 sequence: CASSGGQGTYNEQFF. DNA of the CDR3: TGTGCCAGTAGTGGGGGCCAGGGGACCTACAATGAGCAGTTCTTC.

The rearrangement links TRBV6-1 to TRBJ2-3, with TRBD1 identical over 11 bases. V shed 5 bases and J 4 bases; nucleotides not matched to a gene: 2. The CDR3 sequence is 14 residues long. Looked up from germline, CDR1 is MNHNS and CDR2 is SASEGT. The CDR3 sequence is CASSPGQGADTQYF. CDR3 bases: TGTGCCAGCAGTCCGGGACAGGGGGCAGATACGCAGTATTTT.

This clone was counted a few times. The chain is built from TRBV7-2 and TRBJ1-1, with 7 bases identical to TRBD1. V was clipped by 5 bases and J by 8 bases; unmatched bases: 11. The germline V gene encodes CDR1 SGHTA and CDR2 FQGNSA. The CDR3 covers 14 residues. CDR3: CASSLLTRDREAFF. The CDR3 region has the DNA TGTGCCAGCAGCCTCCTGACCCGGGACAGAGAAGCTTTCTTT.

Of note for this clone: A junction end diverges from the germline sequence, so it may reflect a read error. This chain uses TRBV7-7 with TRBJ2-2; TRBD1 agrees at 11 bases. Germline-derived CDR1 and CDR2 are SSHAT and FNYEAQ (reference sequence). The CDR3 length is 16 residues. CDR3: CASSLYPGQGAGELFF. CDR3 nucleotides: TGTGCTAGCAGCTTATACCCGGGACAGGGGGCCGGGGAGCTGTTTTTT.

In its sample, this clone was seen a few times. The chain couples TRBV4-3 to TRBJ2-1; 9 bases fit TRBD1. Germline V lookup: CDR1 LGHNA, CDR2 YSLEER. This CDR3 has 18 amino acids. V dropped 1 base and J dropped 6; count of bases not matched to a gene: 13. For the CDR3, the DNA is TGCGCCAGCAGCCAAGCCGTGAGGGGACAGGGTTTTGGCAATGAGCAGTTCTTC. Translated, it gives CASSQAVRGQGFGNEQFF.

This clone was recorded a few times. The chain uses TRBV7-6 and TRBJ1-4, with 11 bases matching TRBD1. Germline V gene data show CDR1 as SGHVS and CDR2 as FNYEAQ. After removal of 5 bases from V and 7 bases from J, the junction contained 6 bases not matched to a gene. This CDR3 comprises 15 residues. The chain's CDR3 is CASSTGQGAIEKLFF. The CDR3, as DNA: TGTGCCAGCAGCACCGGACAGGGGGCGATTGAAAAACTGTTTTTT.

The CDR3 bases are TGTGCCATCAGTGAAGGGGGCGCAGATGGCTACACCTTC. Translation gives CAISEGGADGYTF. This chain joins TRBV10-3 and TRBJ1-2; 7 nucleotides match TRBD1. Germline values: CDR1 ENHRY, CDR2 SYGVKD. V gave up 3 bases and J gave up 6 bases; unmatched junction bases: 4. The CDR3 contains 13 residues.

This clone has only a few counts. The chain carries TRBV7-9 and TRBJ2-2; a weak D match, TRBD1 (6 bases). The germline V and J ends were trimmed by 2 bases and 3 bases, with 7 bases remaining between them. There are 14 residues in the CDR3. Germline CDR1 and CDR2: SEHNR and FQNEAQ (reference sequence). The CDR3 spells CASSLTGYTGELFF. DNA of the CDR3: TGTGCCAGCAGCTTAACAGGGTACACCGGGGAGCTGTTTTTT.

The chain uses TRBV27 and TRBJ1-6, with TRBD1 matching 8 bases. The CDR3 is 16 residues long. J gave up 1 base and V 7 bases, and 6 bases lay outside the gene matches. CDR1 and CDR2 from the germline V gene are MNHEY and SMNVEV (reference sequence). Here the CDR3 DNA reads TGTGCCAGCACCCCCCAGGGGGCGTCCTATAATTCACCCCTCCACTTT. It specifies CASTPQGASYNSPLHF.

The rearrangement links TRBV9 to TRBJ1-3, with D tentatively TRBD1 (5 bases). Germline lookup yields CDR1 SGDLS and CDR2 YYNGEE. Trimming pared 3 bases from V and 4 bases from J, leaving 17 bases between. The CDR3 loop spans 16 amino acids. CDR3 sequence (DNA): TGTGCCAGCAGCGCGCTTGGGGCCCGTTCGGGAAACACCATATATTTT. It codes for CASSALGARSGNTIYF.

The V gene is TRBV18, the J gene TRBJ2-1; 7 bases match TRBD1. Germline V gene data show CDR1 as KGHSH and CDR2 as LQKENI. CDR3 length: 16 amino acids. The V and J ends lost 0 bases and 0 bases, in that order; junction bases with no gene match: 2. The CDR3 nucleotides read TGTGCCAGCTCACCACCGACAGGGAGCTCCTACAATGAGCAGTTCTTC. Translated: CASSPPTGSSYNEQFF.

V gene TRBV9 combines with J gene TRBJ2-7; 7 bases agree with TRBD1. Germline V gene sequence: CDR1 SGDLS, CDR2 YYNGEE. V was pared by 0 bases and J by 2 bases, with 2 bases of the junction left unmatched. The CDR3 has 14 residues. CDR3 bases: TGTGCCAGCAGCGTAGGGCAGGGGGCCTACGAGCAGTACTTC. This encodes CASSVGQGAYEQYF.

The rearrangement uses TRBV5-1 and TRBJ2-5; D might be TRBD1 (5 bases). CDR3 length: 15 amino acids. Trimming shortened V by 0 bases and J by 1 base, and 10 bases separated the two germline ends. Germline V gene data show CDR1 as SGHRS and CDR2 as YFSETQ. The CDR3 is CASSLGQLLQETQYF. Here the CDR3 DNA reads TGCGCCAGCAGCTTGGGACAGTTACTCCAAGAGACCCAGTACTTC.

CDR3 bases: TGTGCCAGCAGCCCCACAGGGTTAGGCGGCTACACCTTC. Translating gives CASSPTGLGGYTF. V and J are TRBV6-6 and TRBJ1-2; possible D gene TRBD1, 6 bases. This CDR3 contains 13 residues. CDR1 is MNHNY, CDR2 SVGAGI, per germline (reference sequence). Between the trimmed V and J ends, which lost 6 bases and 8 bases, there was a span of 16 bases.

The chain joins TRBV7-3 to TRBJ2-3, with 8 positions matching TRBD2. This CDR3 contains 14 residues. Germline trimming cut 5 bases from V and 4 bases from J; bases unmatched to any gene: 5. In germline, CDR1 is SGHTA, CDR2 FQGTGA. CDR3 bases: TGTGCCAGCAGCGCGCTAGCGGGCCCAGATACGCAGTATTTT. Residues: CASSALAGPDTQYF.

This rearrangement joins TRBV14 to TRBJ1-1, with TRBD1 as a possible D gene (6 bases). Germline V lookup: CDR1 SGHDN, CDR2 FVKESK. The CDR3 is 15 residues long. V was trimmed by 3 bases and J by 9 bases, leaving 20 bases between them. CDR3 sequence reads: CASSHLGQDIRKAFF. DNA for the CDR3: TGTGCCAGCAGCCACTTGGGACAAGACATCCGTAAAGCTTTCTTT.